This T cell receptor (beta chain) derives from a study of tumor-infiltrating lymphocytes in primary liver carcinoma. Study-wide points: Tumor-blood pairs (like tumor-adjacent pairs) overlapped less than tumor region pairs did.

DNA and RNA were both co-extracted from approximately 20-30 mg of bulk tissue that had not been sorted. The patients carried chronic HBV infection and had received no treatment. cDNA specific to TCR beta was made from around 530 ng of total RNA, with a constant-region primer employed for priming. Libraries of TCR beta came from three nested multiplex PCR rounds with slightly modified ARM-PCR. Two initial PCR rounds of around 9 cycles each paired TRBV1-TRBV30 forward primers with a C-beta reverse primer. TCRdb itself ran the multiplex PCR reads through MiXCR, one entry per CDR3 protein. The sample consists of roughly 120,000 distinct CDR3 sequences, about two thirds of them appearing once. Germline CDR1 and CDR2: SGHAT and FQNNGV. The length of the CDR3 is 13 residues. A word on this clonotype: Antigen specificity is unknown. The conserved phenylalanine or tryptophan is not found at the CDR3 terminus, so this likely reflects a read error.

The chain has TRBV11-2 and TRBJ2-7; TRBD2 is a possible D gene (5 bases). This receptor was obtained from a woman in her sixties with primary liver carcinoma and hepatitis B virus infection. Source material: tumor-adjacent normal liver tissue. DNA for the CDR3: TGTGTCAACAGCTCAGCGGTTACCTACGAGCAGTACATC. Translation gives CVNSSAVTYEQYI.